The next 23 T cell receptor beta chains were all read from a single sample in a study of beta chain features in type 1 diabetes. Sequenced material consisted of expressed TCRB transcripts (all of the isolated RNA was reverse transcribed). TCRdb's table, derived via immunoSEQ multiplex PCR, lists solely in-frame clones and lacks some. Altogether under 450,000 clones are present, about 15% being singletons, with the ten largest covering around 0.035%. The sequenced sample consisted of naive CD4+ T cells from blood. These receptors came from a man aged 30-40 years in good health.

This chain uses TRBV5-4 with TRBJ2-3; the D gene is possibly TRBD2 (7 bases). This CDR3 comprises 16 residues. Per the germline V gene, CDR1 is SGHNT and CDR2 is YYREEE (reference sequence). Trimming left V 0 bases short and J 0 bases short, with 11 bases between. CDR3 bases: TGTGCCAGCAGCTTGGGCGGGGGCCTTAGCACAGATACGCAGTATTTT. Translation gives CASSLGGGLSTDTQYF.

The CDR3 DNA reads as TGCGCCAGCAGCCGACTAGCGGGGACAGAGACCCAGTACTTC. This gives the protein CASSRLAGTETQYF. The chain carries TRBV4-1 and TRBJ2-5, with TRBD2 identical over 11 bases. There are 14 residues in the CDR3. J was trimmed by 4 bases and V by 4 bases; bases with no gene match: 2. CDR1 is MGHRA and CDR2 is YSYEKL in the germline V gene.

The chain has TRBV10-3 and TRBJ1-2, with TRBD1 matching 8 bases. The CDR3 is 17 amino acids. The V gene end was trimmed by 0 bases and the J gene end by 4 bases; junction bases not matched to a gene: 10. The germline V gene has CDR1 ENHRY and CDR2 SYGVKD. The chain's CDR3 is CAISESNDRGVGYGYTF. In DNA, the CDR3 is TGTGCCATCAGTGAGTCGAACGACAGGGGAGTAGGCTATGGCTACACCTTC.

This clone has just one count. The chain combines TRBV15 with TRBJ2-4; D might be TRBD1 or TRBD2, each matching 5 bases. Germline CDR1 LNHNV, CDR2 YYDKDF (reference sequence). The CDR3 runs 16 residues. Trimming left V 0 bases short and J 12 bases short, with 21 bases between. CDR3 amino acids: CATSRDPEVTRGAQYF. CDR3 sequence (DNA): TGTGCCACCAGCAGAGATCCGGAAGTAACTCGAGGGGCTCAGTACTTC.

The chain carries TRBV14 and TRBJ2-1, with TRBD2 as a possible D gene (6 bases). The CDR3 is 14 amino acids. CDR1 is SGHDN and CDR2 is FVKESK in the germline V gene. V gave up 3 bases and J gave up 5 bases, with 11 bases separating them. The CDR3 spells CASSQRRGNNEQFF. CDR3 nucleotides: TGTGCCAGCAGCCAGCGGAGGGGAAACAATGAGCAGTTCTTC.

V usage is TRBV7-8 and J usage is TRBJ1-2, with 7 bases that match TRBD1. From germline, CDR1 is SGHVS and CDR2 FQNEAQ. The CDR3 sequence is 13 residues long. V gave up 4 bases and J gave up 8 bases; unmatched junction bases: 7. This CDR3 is CASSSTGVGGYTF. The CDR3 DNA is TGTGCCAGCAGCTCTACAGGGGTAGGCGGCTACACCTTC.

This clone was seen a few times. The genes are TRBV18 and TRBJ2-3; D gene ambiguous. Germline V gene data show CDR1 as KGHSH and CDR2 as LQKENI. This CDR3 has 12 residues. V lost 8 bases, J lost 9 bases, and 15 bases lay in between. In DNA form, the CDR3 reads TGTGCCAGCGCCCCCGATGCGCTGACGCAGTATTTT. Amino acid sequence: CASAPDALTQYF.

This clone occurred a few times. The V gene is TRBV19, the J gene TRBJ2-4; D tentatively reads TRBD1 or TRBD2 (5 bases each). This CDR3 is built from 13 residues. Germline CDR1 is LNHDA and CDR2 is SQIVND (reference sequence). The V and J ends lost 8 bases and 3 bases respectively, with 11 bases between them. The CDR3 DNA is TGTGCCAGTCGGGACGGAGGCAAAAACATTCAGTACTTC. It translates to CASRDGGKNIQYF.

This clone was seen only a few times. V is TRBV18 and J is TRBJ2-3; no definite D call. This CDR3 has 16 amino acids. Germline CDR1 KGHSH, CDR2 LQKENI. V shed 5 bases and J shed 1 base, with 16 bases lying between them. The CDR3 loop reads CASSTGHKLGTDTQYF. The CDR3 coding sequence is TGTGCCAGCTCAACCGGTCACAAACTGGGCACAGATACGCAGTATTTT.

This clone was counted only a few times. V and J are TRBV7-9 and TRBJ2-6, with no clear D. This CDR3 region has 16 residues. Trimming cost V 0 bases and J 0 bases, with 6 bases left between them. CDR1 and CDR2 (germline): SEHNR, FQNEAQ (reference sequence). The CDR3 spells CASSLAPVSGANVLTF. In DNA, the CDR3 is TGTGCCAGCAGCTTAGCTCCTGTCTCTGGGGCCAACGTCCTGACTTTC.

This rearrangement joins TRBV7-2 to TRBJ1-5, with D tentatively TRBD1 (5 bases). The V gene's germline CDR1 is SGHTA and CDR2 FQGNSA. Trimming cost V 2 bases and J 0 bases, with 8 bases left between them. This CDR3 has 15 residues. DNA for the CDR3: TGTGCCAGCAGCTTAACGGGACGTAGCAATCAGCCCCAGCATTTT. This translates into CASSLTGRSNQPQHF.

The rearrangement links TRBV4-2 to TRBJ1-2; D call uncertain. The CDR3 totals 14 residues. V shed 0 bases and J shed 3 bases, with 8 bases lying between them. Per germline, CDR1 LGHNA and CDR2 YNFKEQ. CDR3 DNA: TGTGCCAGCAGCCAAGAGGGTCGCGACTATGGCTACACCTTC. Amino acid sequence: CASSQEGRDYGYTF.

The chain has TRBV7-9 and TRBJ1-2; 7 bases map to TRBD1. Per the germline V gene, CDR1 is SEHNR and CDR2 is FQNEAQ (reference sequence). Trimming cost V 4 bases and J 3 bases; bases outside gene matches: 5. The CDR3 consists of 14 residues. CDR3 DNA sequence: TGTGCCAGCAGCTATACCGGGACAGACTATGGCTACACCTTC. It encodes CASSYTGTDYGYTF.

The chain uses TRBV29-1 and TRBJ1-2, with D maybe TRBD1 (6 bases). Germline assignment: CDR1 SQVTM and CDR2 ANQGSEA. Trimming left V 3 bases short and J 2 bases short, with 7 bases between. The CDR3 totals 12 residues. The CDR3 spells CSVDGQNYGYTF. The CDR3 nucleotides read TGCAGCGTTGACGGACAGAACTATGGCTACACCTTC.

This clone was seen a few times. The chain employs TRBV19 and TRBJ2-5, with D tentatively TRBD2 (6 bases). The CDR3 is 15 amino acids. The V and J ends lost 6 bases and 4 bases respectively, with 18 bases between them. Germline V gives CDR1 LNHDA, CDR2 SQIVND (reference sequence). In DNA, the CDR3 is TGTGCCAGTAGGGAAGCGGGCGCGAGGGGAGAGACCCAGTACTTC. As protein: CASREAGARGETQYF.

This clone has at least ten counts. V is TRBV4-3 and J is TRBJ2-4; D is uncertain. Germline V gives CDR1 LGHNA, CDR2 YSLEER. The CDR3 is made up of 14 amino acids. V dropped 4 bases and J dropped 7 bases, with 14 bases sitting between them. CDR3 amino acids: CASSRGAGSNIQYF. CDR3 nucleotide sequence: TGCGCCAGCAGCCGAGGAGCTGGGTCTAACATTCAGTACTTC.

The CDR3 here is CASSGRRIEAFF. DNA of the CDR3: TGTGCCAGCAGTGGCCGGCGGATTGAAGCTTTCTTT. V is TRBV6-1 and J is TRBJ1-1; D ambiguous. CDR1 MNHNS and CDR2 SASEGT come from the germline V gene. V shed 4 bases and J shed 7 bases, with 10 bases lying between them. This CDR3 spans 12 amino acids.

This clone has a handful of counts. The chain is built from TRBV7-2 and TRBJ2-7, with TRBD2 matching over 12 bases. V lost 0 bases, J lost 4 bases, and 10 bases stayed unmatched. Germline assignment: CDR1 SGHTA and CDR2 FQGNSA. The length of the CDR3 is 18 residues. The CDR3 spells CASSLALAGGLERYEQYV. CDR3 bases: TGTGCCAGCAGCTTAGCCCTAGCGGGAGGGCTCGAGAGGTACGAGCAGTACGTC.

CDR3 region: CASSLEGVGYGYTF. In DNA, the CDR3 is TGCGCCAGCAGCCTGGAAGGGGTGGGTTATGGCTACACCTTC. The chain carries TRBV5-1 and TRBJ1-2; D possibly corresponds to TRBD1 (5 bases). V shed 4 bases and J shed 5 bases, with 15 bases lying between them. Germline-derived CDR1 and CDR2 are SGHRS and YFSETQ. The CDR3 consists of 14 residues.

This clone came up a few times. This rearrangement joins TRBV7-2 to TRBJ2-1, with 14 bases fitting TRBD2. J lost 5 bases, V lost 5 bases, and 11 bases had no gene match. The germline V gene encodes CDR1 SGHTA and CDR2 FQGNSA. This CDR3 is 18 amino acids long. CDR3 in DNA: TGTGCCAGCAGCAGGGGGACTAGCGGGAGCGGGGCACACAATGAGCAGTTCTTC. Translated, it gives CASSRGTSGSGAHNEQFF. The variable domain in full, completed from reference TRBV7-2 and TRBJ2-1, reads GAGVSQSPSNKVTEKGKDVELRCDPISGHTALYWYRQSLGQGLEFLIYFQGNSAPDKSGLPSDRFSAERTGGSVSTLTIQRTQQEDSAVYLCASSRGTSGSGAHNEQFFGPGTRLTVL.

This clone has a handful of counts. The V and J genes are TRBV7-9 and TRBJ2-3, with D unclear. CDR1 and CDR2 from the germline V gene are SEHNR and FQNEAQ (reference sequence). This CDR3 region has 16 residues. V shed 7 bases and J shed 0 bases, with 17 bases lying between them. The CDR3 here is CASTLGATASTDTQYF. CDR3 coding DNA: TGTGCCAGCACCCTAGGCGCTACCGCTAGCACAGATACGCAGTATTTT.

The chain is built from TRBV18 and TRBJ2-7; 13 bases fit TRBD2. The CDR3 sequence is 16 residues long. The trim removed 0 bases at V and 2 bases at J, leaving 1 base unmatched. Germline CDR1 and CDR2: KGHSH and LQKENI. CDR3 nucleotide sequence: TGTGCCAGCTCACCACCGGGACTAGCGGGGACCTACGAGCAGTACTTC. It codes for CASSPPGLAGTYEQYF.

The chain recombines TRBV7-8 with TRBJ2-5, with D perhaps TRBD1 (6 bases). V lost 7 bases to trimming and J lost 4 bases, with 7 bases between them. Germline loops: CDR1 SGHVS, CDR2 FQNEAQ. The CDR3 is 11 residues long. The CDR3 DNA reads TGTGCCAGCACCAGGGGAGAGACCCAGTACTTC. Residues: CASTRGETQYF.